The rows below give T cell receptor beta chains drawn from one sample of a study of early T cells in non-severe SARS-CoV-2 infection. TCRdb called the 5' RACE reads again in MiXCR, with one record for every CDR3 protein. The data contain roughly 43,000 distinct CDR3 sequences, about 25% of them singletons. The sample was whole blood, taken at baseline. The source of these receptors is an adult who was a healthcare worker with PCR-confirmed SARS-CoV-2 infection or an uninfected control (not recorded which). Both conserved end residues are part of each CDR3. D genes are given only for firm matches. Clone size, where shown, is once, few, many, or a class for clones that have expanded.

clone_size | cdr3_length | d_call | j_call | v_call | cdr3_nt | cdr3_aa
few | 14 | - | TRBJ2-7 | TRBV7-9 | TGTGCCAGCAGCTTATCAGGGATGGATTACGAGCAGTACTTC | CASSLSGMDYEQYF
many | 13 | - | TRBJ1-1 | TRBV25-1 | TGTGCCAGCAAAGTTCAATCGAACACTGAAGCTTTCTTT | CASKVQSNTEAFF
few | 12 | - | TRBJ2-3 | TRBV7-2 | TGTGCCAGCAGGGGGTCGCCAGATACGCAGTATTTT | CASRGSPDTQYF
- | 17 | - | TRBJ1-5 | TRBV19 | TGTGCCAGTAGTATAGGGACGGCCGAGTTACGTAATCAGCCCCAGCATTTT | CASSIGTAELRNQPQHF
few | 13 | TRBD1 | TRBJ2-1 | TRBV2 | TGTGCCAGCAGTGAAGCGCACAGGGGAGAGCAGTTCTTC | CASSEAHRGEQFF
- | 13 | - | TRBJ2-5 | TRBV2 | TGTGCCAGCAGTATACTAGAGAGAGAGACCCAGTACTTC | CASSILERETQYF
- | 12 | - | TRBJ2-5 | TRBV3-1 | TGTGCCAGCAGCCAGTCCATCGGGACCCAGTACTTC | CASSQSIGTQYF
- | 16 | TRBD1 | TRBJ2-3 | TRBV5-4 | TGTGCCAGCAGCTGGGGACAGGGACAGGGCACAGATACGCAGTATTTT | CASSWGQGQGTDTQYF
- | 15 | TRBD1 | TRBJ2-7 | TRBV15 | TGTGCCACCAGCGATGAAAGGGGGCGTAGGAACGAGCAGTACTTC | CATSDERGRRNEQYF
- | 15 | TRBD2 | TRBJ2-5 | TRBV7-3 | TGTGCCAGCAGCTTAGCGGGGGGGTACCAAGAGACCCAGTACTTC | CASSLAGGYQETQYF
- | 14 | TRBD1 | TRBJ1-2 | TRBV4-1 | TGCGCCAGCAGCCTCCAGACAGGGGACTATGGCTACACCTTC | CASSLQTGDYGYTF
few | 16 | - | TRBJ1-6 | TRBV5-1 | TGCGCCAGCAGCTTAGGGGGGAGCTCCTATAATTCACCCCTCCACTTT | CASSLGGSSYNSPLHF
- | 15 | - | TRBJ2-7 | TRBV5-5 | TGTGCCAGCAGCTTGGCCCTCAGGACAGCCTACGAGCAGTACTTC | CASSLALRTAYEQYF
- | 15 | - | TRBJ1-1 | TRBV4-3 | TGCGCCAGCAGCCAAGGGACGGGCCCGAACACTGAAGCTTTCTTT | CASSQGTGPNTEAFF
- | 14 | TRBD2 | TRBJ2-2 | TRBV12-3/TRBV12-4 | TGTGCCAGCAGAGTAGCGGGGTCCACCGGGGAGCTGTTTTTT | CASRVAGSTGELFF
- | 15 | - | TRBJ2-4 | TRBV6-5 | TGTGCCAGCAGTTACTCGAGTCAGGGGCGAAACATTCAGTACTTC | CASSYSSQGRNIQYF
- | 14 | - | TRBJ2-7 | TRBV6-1 | TGTGCCAGCAGTGAAGTTAGGACAGATTACGAGCAGTACTTC | CASSEVRTDYEQYF
few | 14 | - | TRBJ2-7 | TRBV12-3/TRBV12-4 | TGTGCCAGCAGCCCCTGGACGGGGAGGTACGAGCAGTACTTC | CASSPWTGRYEQYF
- | 17 | - | TRBJ1-5 | TRBV14 | TGTGCCAGCAGCCAATCGCGGAGGGGGTTCAGCAATCAGCCCCAGCATTTT | CASSQSRRGFSNQPQHF
few | 16 | - | TRBJ1-1 | TRBV7-6 | TGTGCCAGCAGCTCCCCCCCTCTGACGGGCAACACTGAAGCTTTCTTT | CASSSPPLTGNTEAFF
few | 15 | - | TRBJ1-2 | TRBV20-1 | TGCAGTGCTAGAGACGTAGCTTGGGGCGCTTCTGGCTACACCTTC | CSARDVAWGASGYTF
- | 15 | - | TRBJ2-3 | TRBV3-1 | TGTGCCAGCAGCCAAGTGGTCAGGGGCACAGATACGCAGTATTTT | CASSQVVRGTDTQYF
few | 17 | - | TRBJ2-1 | TRBV11-2 | TGTGCCAGCAGCTTAGACTCAGCACAAAACCGAAACAATGAGCAGTTCTTC | CASSLDSAQNRNNEQFF
few | 13 | TRBD2 | TRBJ2-3 | TRBV7-3 | TGTGCCAGCAGCCCATTTAGCGGGGTTACGCAGTATTTT | CASSPFSGVTQYF
few | 12 | - | TRBJ2-7 | TRBV6-2/TRBV6-3 | TGTGCCAGCGCGGGCGGAGCCTACGAGCAGTACTTC | CASAGGAYEQYF
- | 13 | TRBD1 | TRBJ2-3 | TRBV19 | TGTGCCAGTAATCAACAGGGGAGAGATACGCAGTATTTT | CASNQQGRDTQYF
- | 15 | - | TRBJ2-5 | TRBV7-9 | TGTGCCAGCAGCTTCTTACCCCGGACCGGGGAGACCCAGTACTTC | CASSFLPRTGETQYF
few | 14 | - | TRBJ1-1 | TRBV7-2 | TGTGCCAGCAGCCCCCGCGGTAGGGACACTGAAGCTTTCTTT | CASSPRGRDTEAFF